These T cell receptor beta chains were read from a single sample in a study of shared clonotypes between healthy human individuals. Generated by immunoSEQ multiplex PCR, the TCRdb table keeps only in-frame clones and is missing some. The sample consists of about 2.4 million clones, over 85% of them appearing once. The source material was naive CD4+ T cells from PBMCs. These receptors came from a man in his late teens or twenties in good health. Some clones in this sample may be carry-over from other donors' samples. CDR3s include the opening cysteine and the closing phenylalanine or tryptophan. A D gene is named only where the DNA matches it firmly. Only some rows state a clone size, as once, few, many or a class for expanded clones.

CDR3: CASSEGPRDTEAFF; DNA: TGTGCCAGCAGTGAGGGGCCGCGGGACACTGAAGCTTTCTTT; D: NA; J: TRBJ1-1; V: TRBV6-5; size: NA
CDR3: CASSPYVGVHEAFF; DNA: TGTGCCAGCTCACCATACGTCGGCGTCCACGAAGCTTTCTTT; D: NA; J: TRBJ1-1; V: TRBV18; size: NA
CDR3: CAWRKNSGSAETQYF; DNA: TGTGCCTGGAGAAAGAATAGCGGGAGTGCGGAGACCCAGTACTTC; D: TRBD2; J: TRBJ2-5; V: TRBV30; size: NA
CDR3: CASSVGGEGYNEQFF; DNA: TGTGCCAGCAGCGTAGGGGGTGAGGGATACAATGAGCAGTTCTTC; D: NA; J: TRBJ2-1; V: TRBV9; size: NA
CDR3: CASSSRLAGVPPHTGELFF; DNA: TGCGCCAGCAGCTCTAGACTAGCGGGAGTCCCCCCCCACACCGGGGAGCTGTTTTTT; D: TRBD2; J: TRBJ2-2; V: TRBV5-1; size: NA
CDR3: CASSWGSGRATDTQYF; DNA: TGTGCCAGCAGCTGGGGTAGCGGGAGGGCGACAGATACGCAGTATTTT; D: TRBD2; J: TRBJ2-3; V: TRBV5-4; size: NA
CDR3: CASSPSTGGGSGNQPQHF; DNA: TGCGCCAGCAGTCCCTCGACAGGGGGCGGATCGGGCAATCAGCCCCAGCATTTT; D: TRBD1; J: TRBJ1-5; V: TRBV10-2; size: NA
CDR3: CASSFLGSTDTQYF; DNA: TGCGCCAGCAGCTTTTTGGGGAGCACAGATACGCAGTATTTT; D: NA; J: TRBJ2-3; V: TRBV5-1; size: NA
CDR3: CASSQTSGSAYEQYF; DNA: TGTGCCAGCTCGCAAACTAGCGGTAGTGCCTACGAGCAGTACTTC; D: TRBD2; J: TRBJ2-7; V: TRBV18; size: NA
CDR3: CASSTLPVGVRVIQPQHF; DNA: TGTGCCAGCAGTACCCTCCCGGTCGGGGTCAGGGTAATACAGCCCCAGCATTTT; D: NA; J: TRBJ1-5; V: TRBV28; size: NA
CDR3: CASRGSGPGQPQHF; DNA: TGTGCCAGCAGGGGTTCAGGGCCCGGTCAGCCCCAGCATTTT; D: NA; J: TRBJ1-5; V: TRBV28; size: NA
CDR3: CASSVHPGGSGYGYTF; DNA: TGTGCCAGCAGCGTACATCCAGGGGGCTCCGGGTATGGCTACACCTTC; D: TRBD1; J: TRBJ1-2; V: TRBV9; size: NA
CDR3: CASSLSSAGAYEQYF; DNA: TGTGCCAGCAGTTTATCGAGCGCCGGGGCCTACGAGCAGTACTTC; D: NA; J: TRBJ2-7; V: TRBV27; size: NA
CDR3: CASSAQAGVTGELFF; DNA: TGTGCCAGCAGTGCCCAGGCAGGGGTGACCGGGGAGCTGTTTTTT; D: NA; J: TRBJ2-2; V: TRBV2; size: NA
CDR3: CASSSSSTVRQETQYF; DNA: TGTGCCAGCAGCTCCTCCTCGACAGTTAGACAAGAGACCCAGTACTTC; D: NA; J: TRBJ2-5; V: TRBV7-9; size: NA
CDR3: CASRSSGSSYNEQFF; DNA: TGTGCCAGCAGATCAAGCGGGAGCTCCTACAATGAGCAGTTCTTC; D: TRBD2; J: TRBJ2-1; V: TRBV28; size: NA
CDR3: CASSLGSSGAADNEQFF; DNA: TGTGCCAGCAGCTTGGGGTCGAGTGGAGCGGCTGACAATGAGCAGTTCTTC; D: NA; J: TRBJ2-1; V: TRBV7-9; size: NA
CDR3: CASSLAAAYSNQPQHF; DNA: TGCGCCAGCAGCTTGGCCGCTGCGTATAGCAATCAGCCCCAGCATTTT; D: NA; J: TRBJ1-5; V: TRBV5-1; size: NA
CDR3: CASSPNRGQTTGELFF; DNA: TGTGCCAGCAGTCCTAATCGCGGACAGACCACCGGGGAGCTGTTTTTT; D: NA; J: TRBJ2-2; V: TRBV6-6; size: NA
CDR3: CASSLIYEQYF; DNA: TGTGCCAGCAGCTTAATCTACGAGCAGTACTTC; D: NA; J: TRBJ2-7; V: TRBV7-2; size: NA
CDR3: CASSVGAGELFF; DNA: TGTGCCAGCAGTGTGGGGGCCGGGGAGCTGTTTTTT; D: NA; J: TRBJ2-2; V: TRBV11-3; size: once
CDR3: CASSPTSGRPPYEQYF; DNA: TGCGCCAGCAGCCCAACTAGCGGGAGGCCTCCCTACGAGCAGTACTTC; D: TRBD2; J: TRBJ2-7; V: TRBV5-1; size: NA
CDR3: CASSQTPSGWETQYF; DNA: TGTGCCAGCAGCCAAACTCCTAGCGGGTGGGAGACCCAGTACTTC; D: TRBD2; J: TRBJ2-5; V: TRBV5-4; size: NA
CDR3: CASGPWGGPYNEQFF; DNA: TGTGCCAGTGGTCCGTGGGGAGGGCCCTACAATGAGCAGTTCTTC; D: TRBD2; J: TRBJ2-1; V: TRBV19; size: NA
CDR3: CASSQTSGIAYEQYF; DNA: TGCGCCAGCAGCCAAACTAGCGGGATCGCCTACGAGCAGTACTTC; D: TRBD2; J: TRBJ2-7; V: TRBV5-1; size: NA
CDR3: CASTVTGSYGYTF; DNA: TGTGCCAGCACCGTCACGGGCAGCTATGGCTACACCTTC; D: NA; J: TRBJ1-2; V: TRBV7-2; size: NA
CDR3: CASSVAYGAGVGYEQFF; DNA: TGTGCCAGCAGCGTAGCTTACGGGGCGGGAGTAGGTTATGAGCAGTTCTTC; D: TRBD2; J: TRBJ2-1; V: TRBV9; size: once
CDR3: CAASPTVSYEQYF; DNA: TGTGCCGCGAGCCCAACAGTCTCCTACGAGCAGTACTTC; D: NA; J: TRBJ2-7; V: TRBV28; size: NA
CDR3: CASSRWRAEQFF; DNA: TGTGCCAGCAGCCGCTGGAGGGCCGAGCAGTTCTTC; D: NA; J: TRBJ2-1; V: TRBV28; size: NA
CDR3: CASSHFVNEQFF; DNA: TGTGCCAGCAGCCATTTTGTCAATGAGCAGTTCTTC; D: NA; J: TRBJ2-1; V: TRBV14; size: once
CDR3: CASIRDTGELFF; DNA: TGTGCCAGCATTAGGGACACCGGGGAGCTGTTTTTT; D: NA; J: TRBJ2-2; V: TRBV2; size: NA
CDR3: CASSFRLAGGINNEQFF; DNA: TGCGCCAGCAGCTTTCGTCTAGCGGGAGGGATAAACAATGAGCAGTTCTTC; D: TRBD2; J: TRBJ2-1; V: TRBV5-1; size: NA
CDR3: CAWRFYSLNTEAFF; DNA: TGTGCCTGGAGATTTTACAGCTTGAACACTGAAGCTTTCTTT; D: NA; J: TRBJ1-1; V: TRBV30; size: NA
CDR3: CASSSPQGSVASYGYTF; DNA: TGTGCCAGCAGTTCGCCCCAGGGGTCCGTGGCCTCATATGGCTACACCTTC; D: NA; J: TRBJ1-2; V: TRBV28; size: once
CDR3: CASSLFGENYGYTF; DNA: TGCGCCAGCAGCTTGTTCGGGGAAAACTATGGCTACACCTTC; D: NA; J: TRBJ1-2; V: TRBV5-1; size: few
CDR3: CASSFSGRGPDTQYF; DNA: TGTGCCAGCAGCTTTAGCGGGCGGGGACCAGATACGCAGTATTTT; D: TRBD2; J: TRBJ2-3; V: TRBV11-2; size: NA
CDR3: CASSLYRDNIFSGNTIYF; DNA: TGTGCCAGCAGCCTCTACCGGGACAATATTTTCTCTGGAAACACCATATATTTT; D: NA; J: TRBJ1-3; V: TRBV7-9; size: NA
CDR3: CASSKAPVQNTEAFF; DNA: TGTGCCAGCAGCAAAGCCCCCGTACAGAACACTGAAGCTTTCTTT; D: NA; J: TRBJ1-1; V: TRBV21-1; size: NA
CDR3: CASSQTGTVGEKLFF; DNA: TGCGCCAGCAGCCAGACGGGGACGGTAGGAGAAAAACTGTTTTTT; D: NA; J: TRBJ1-4; V: TRBV4-3; size: NA
CDR3: CASSLRLLAGGYTGELFF; DNA: TGTGCCAGCAGCTTAAGGTTGTTAGCGGGAGGATACACCGGGGAGCTGTTTTTT; D: TRBD2; J: TRBJ2-2; V: TRBV11-2; size: NA
CDR3: CASSLARGSGDEQFF; DNA: TGTGCCAGCAGCTTAGCAAGAGGGTCGGGCGATGAGCAGTTCTTC; D: NA; J: TRBJ2-1; V: TRBV7-9; size: NA
CDR3: CAWSVNRFEKLFF; DNA: TGTGCCTGGAGTGTTAATAGGTTTGAAAAACTGTTTTTT; D: NA; J: TRBJ1-4; V: TRBV30; size: NA
CDR3: CASSLGSRTDTGELFF; DNA: TGTGCCAGCAGCTTGGGGTCTAGGACGGACACCGGGGAGCTGTTTTTT; D: NA; J: TRBJ2-2; V: TRBV5-4; size: NA
CDR3: CASSYWIQPQHF; DNA: TGTGCCAGCAGTTACTGGATACAGCCCCAGCATTTT; D: NA; J: TRBJ1-5; V: TRBV6-6; size: NA
CDR3: CASTQTRLTGELFF; DNA: TGTGCCAGCACTCAGACTAGATTAACCGGGGAGCTGTTTTTT; D: NA; J: TRBJ2-2; V: TRBV2; size: NA
CDR3: CASRPGQNNQPQHF; DNA: TGTGCCAGCAGGCCGGGACAGAACAATCAGCCCCAGCATTTT; D: TRBD1; J: TRBJ1-5; V: TRBV28; size: NA
CDR3: CASSLAASAFSNYGYTF; DNA: TGTGCCAGCAGCTTAGCGGCGTCAGCCTTTTCTAACTATGGCTACACCTTC; D: NA; J: TRBJ1-2; V: TRBV7-9; size: NA
CDR3: CASSWGAAREETQYF; DNA: TGTGCCAGCAGCTGGGGGGCGGCCCGGGAAGAGACCCAGTACTTC; D: NA; J: TRBJ2-5; V: TRBV5-4; size: NA
CDR3: CASSLLRTSGNEQFF; DNA: TGTGCCAGCAGTTTATTGAGGACTAGCGGGAATGAGCAGTTCTTC; D: TRBD2; J: TRBJ2-1; V: TRBV27; size: NA
CDR3: CASSQRGYYGYTF; DNA: TGTGCCAGCAGCCAACGGGGTTACTATGGCTACACCTTC; D: NA; J: TRBJ1-2; V: TRBV14; size: NA
CDR3: CPWGVGEKLFF; DNA: TGTCCCTGGGGGGTCGGTGAAAAACTGTTTTTT; D: NA; J: TRBJ1-4; V: TRBV28; size: NA
CDR3: CASYRQGAFLVDEQFF; DNA: TGTGCCAGTTATCGACAGGGGGCTTTTCTGGTCGATGAGCAGTTCTTC; D: TRBD1; J: TRBJ2-1; V: TRBV27; size: NA
CDR3: CASSIDRQGTREKLFF; DNA: TGTGCCAGTAGTATAGATCGTCAGGGGACGAGGGAAAAACTGTTTTTT; D: NA; J: TRBJ1-4; V: TRBV19; size: NA